The clone carrying this T cell receptor (beta chain) showed up just a few times. Its antigen remains unknown. In TCRdb, the RACE reads were re-called with MiXCR into one record per CDR3 protein. The table lists under 450,000 distinct CDR3 sequences, about 6% of them singletons, with around 6.1% in the top ten. Time point given: patch test 2, 6 weeks after DPC sensitization. Treatment meaning: therapeutic diphenylcyclopropenone sensitization with weekly scalp DPC. This sample was included in a study of human T cells and chemical hapten exposure. Study conclusions and caveats: Sensitizing to DPC left TCRs with a frequency above 1 in 1000 unaltered. There were significantly more large CDR3 similarity clusters among expanded TCRs than among controls.

From germline, CDR1 is MDHEN and CDR2 SYDVKM. The CDR3 extends over 15 amino acids. Unmatched junction bases numbered 8, after V lost 7 bases and J lost 5 bases. The sample in question was whole blood, obtained in connection with sensitization to the hapten diphenylcyclopropenone (DPC). This chain uses TRBV28 with TRBJ2-5; 12 nucleotides agree with TRBD1. The TCR comes from a woman between 18 and 29 years old with alopecia areata. Some clones in this sample may be carry-over from other donors' samples. The CDR3 loop is CASIRGTGGVETQYF. The CDR3 DNA follows: TGTGCCAGCATCCGGGGGACAGGGGGCGTTGAGACCCAGTACTTC. The variable domain in full, with the rest retrieved from reference TRBV28 and TRBJ2-5, is DVKVTQSSRYLVKRTGEKVFLECVQDMDHENMFWYRQDPGLGLRLIYFSYDVKMKEKGDIPEGYSVSREKKERFSLILESASTNQTSMYLCASIRGTGGVETQYFGPGTRLLVL.